These T cell receptor beta chains were read from a single sample in a study of blood T cell repertoires in COVID-19. Using immunoSEQ multiplex PCR, the repertoire was profiled, and TCRdb retains in-frame clones only, with some absent. Found here are 100,000 to 150,000 clones, about 80% of them singletons; the top ten hold roughly 4%. The sequenced sample was peripheral blood. These receptors were obtained from a woman aged 45-65 years with acute or convalescent COVID-19. Both conserved end residues are part of each CDR3. A D gene is named only where the DNA matches it firmly. Expanded clones are given a class, and other clones once, few, many or no size at all.

J gene | V gene | clone size | D gene | CDR3 protein | CDR3 DNA
TRBJ2-2 | TRBV13 | medium-sized | . | CASSLAGFTGELFF | TGTGCCAGCAGCTTAGCCGGGTTCACCGGGGAGCTGTTTTTT
TRBJ1-6 | TRBV15 | . | TRBD1 | CATSRDRTGNNSPLHF | TGTGCCACCAGCAGAGACCGGACAGGGAACAATTCACCCCTCCACTTT
TRBJ1-1 | TRBV2 | . | . | CASSSGGLNTEAFF | TGTGCCAGCAGTTCGGGAGGATTGAACACTGAAGCTTTCTTT
TRBJ1-3 | TRBV3-1/TRBV3-2 | . | TRBD1 | CASSQVPGGIGNTIYF | TGTGCCAGCAGCCAAGTCCCAGGGGGCATCGGAAACACCATATATTTT
TRBJ2-7 | TRBV18 | . | TRBD2 | CASSPPLAGSPYEQYF | TGTGCCAGCTCACCGCCACTAGCGGGTTCACCCTACGAGCAGTACTTC
TRBJ2-3 | TRBV7-8 | . | . | CASSPPFGSTQYF | TGTGCCAGCAGCCCCCCGTTCGGGTCTACGCAGTATTTT
TRBJ2-5 | TRBV28 | . | TRBD2 | CVSSLAGRETQYF | TGTGTCAGCAGTTTAGCGGGCCGAGAGACCCAGTACTTC
TRBJ2-3 | TRBV30 | once | . | CAWRARGGDTDTQYF | TGTGCCTGGAGAGCCCGAGGCGGGGACACAGATACGCAGTATTTT
TRBJ2-3 | TRBV29-1 | . | TRBD2 | CSVASGRADTQYF | TGCAGCGTTGCTTCCGGGAGGGCAGATACGCAGTATTTT
TRBJ1-6 | TRBV6-5 | . | TRBD1 | CASRWTGSHSPLHF | TGTGCCAGCAGATGGACAGGGTCGCATTCACCCCTCCACTTT
TRBJ2-1 | TRBV3-1/TRBV3-2 | . | . | CASSQRVEQFF | TGTGCCAGCAGCCAACGCGTTGAGCAGTTCTTC
TRBJ1-2 | TRBV19 | . | TRBD1 | CASNAGQGYGYTF | TGTGCCAGTAATGCGGGACAGGGTTATGGCTACACCTTC
TRBJ2-7 | TRBV6-6 | . | . | CASSENSVSYEQYF | TGTGCCAGCAGTGAGAACAGTGTATCCTACGAGCAGTACTTC
TRBJ1-2 | TRBV28 | . | TRBD1 | CASTFNPAITGGWWYGYTF | TGTGCCAGCACCTTTAACCCTGCTATTACAGGGGGTTGGTGGTATGGCTACACCTTC
TRBJ1-1 | TRBV5-6 | . | . | CASSLVQTEAFF | TGTGCCAGCAGCTTGGTTCAGACTGAAGCTTTCTTT